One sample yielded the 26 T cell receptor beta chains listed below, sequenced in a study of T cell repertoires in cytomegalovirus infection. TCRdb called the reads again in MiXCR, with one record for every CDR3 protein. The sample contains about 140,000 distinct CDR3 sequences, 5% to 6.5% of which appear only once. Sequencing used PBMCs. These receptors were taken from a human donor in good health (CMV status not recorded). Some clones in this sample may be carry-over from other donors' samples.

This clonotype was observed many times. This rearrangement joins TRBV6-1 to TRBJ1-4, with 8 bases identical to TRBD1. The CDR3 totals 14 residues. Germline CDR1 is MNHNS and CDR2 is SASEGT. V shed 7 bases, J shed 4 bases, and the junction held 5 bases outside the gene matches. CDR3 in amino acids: CASNGGQVNEKLFF. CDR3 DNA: TGTGCCAGCAACGGGGGACAGGTTAATGAAAAACTGTTTTTT.

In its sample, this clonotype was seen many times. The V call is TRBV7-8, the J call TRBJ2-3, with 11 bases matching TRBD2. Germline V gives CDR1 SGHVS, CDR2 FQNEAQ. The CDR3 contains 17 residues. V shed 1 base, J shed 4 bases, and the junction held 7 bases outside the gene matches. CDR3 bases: TGTGCCAGCAGCTTAGATGGTAGCGGGGGGGCCTCAGATACGCAGTATTTT. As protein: CASSLDGSGGASDTQYF.

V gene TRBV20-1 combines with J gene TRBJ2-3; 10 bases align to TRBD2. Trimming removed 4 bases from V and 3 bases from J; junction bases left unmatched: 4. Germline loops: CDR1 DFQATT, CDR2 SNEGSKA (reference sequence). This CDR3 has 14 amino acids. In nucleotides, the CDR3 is TGCAGTGCTATCAGAGCGGGGGGGACAGATACGCAGTATTTT. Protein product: CSAIRAGGTDTQYF.

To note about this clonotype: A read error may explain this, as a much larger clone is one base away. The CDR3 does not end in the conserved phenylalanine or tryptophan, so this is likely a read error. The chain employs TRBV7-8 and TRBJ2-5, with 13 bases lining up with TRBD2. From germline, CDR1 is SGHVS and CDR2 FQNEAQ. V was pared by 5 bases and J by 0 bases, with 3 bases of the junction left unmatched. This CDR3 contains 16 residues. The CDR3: CASSRTSGGHQETQYL. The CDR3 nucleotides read TGTGCCAGCAGCCGGACTAGCGGGGGTCACCAAGAGACCCAGTACCTC.

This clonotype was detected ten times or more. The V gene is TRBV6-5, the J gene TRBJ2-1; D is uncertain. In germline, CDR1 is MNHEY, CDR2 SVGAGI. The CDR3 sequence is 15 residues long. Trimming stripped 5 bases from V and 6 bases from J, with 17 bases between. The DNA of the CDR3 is TGTGCCAGCAGTCGCATCGGGCTAGAAGGCAATGAGCAGTTCTTC. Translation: CASSRIGLEGNEQFF.

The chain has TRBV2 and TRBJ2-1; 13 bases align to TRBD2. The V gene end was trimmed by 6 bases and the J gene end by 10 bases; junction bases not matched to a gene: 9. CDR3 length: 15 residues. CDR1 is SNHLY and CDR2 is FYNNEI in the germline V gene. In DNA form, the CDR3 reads TGTGCCAGCAGCAGACTAGCGGGGGGCCGGGGGGAGCAGTTCTTC. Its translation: CASSRLAGGRGEQFF.

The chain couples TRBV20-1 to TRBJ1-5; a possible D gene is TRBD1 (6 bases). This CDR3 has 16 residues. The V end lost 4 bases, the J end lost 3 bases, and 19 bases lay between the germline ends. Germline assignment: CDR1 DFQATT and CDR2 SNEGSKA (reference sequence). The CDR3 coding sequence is TGCAGTGCTATAAGACCAGGGGCAGGGGTCAATCAGCCCCAGCATTTT. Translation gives CSAIRPGAGVNQPQHF.

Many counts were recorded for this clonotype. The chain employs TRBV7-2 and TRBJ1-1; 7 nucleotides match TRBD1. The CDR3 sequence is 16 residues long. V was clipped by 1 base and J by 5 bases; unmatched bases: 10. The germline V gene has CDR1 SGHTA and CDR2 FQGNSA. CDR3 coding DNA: TGTGCCAGCAGCTTAGGTTTACAGGGGCCGGGAACTGAAGCTTTCTTT. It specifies CASSLGLQGPGTEAFF.

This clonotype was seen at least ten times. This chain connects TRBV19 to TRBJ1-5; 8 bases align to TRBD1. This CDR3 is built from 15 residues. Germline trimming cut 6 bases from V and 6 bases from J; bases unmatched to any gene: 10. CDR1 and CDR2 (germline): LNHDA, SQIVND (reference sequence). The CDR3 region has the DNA TGTGCCAGTAGCCCCCTGCCAGGGGGCGGTCAGCCCCAGCATTTT. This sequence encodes CASSPLPGGGQPQHF.

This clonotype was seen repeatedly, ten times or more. This chain's CDR3 is CASSYTGNNQPQHF. CDR3 DNA sequence: TGTGCCAGCAGTTACACAGGGAACAATCAGCCCCAGCATTTT. The gene calls are TRBV12-3 or TRBV12-4 and TRBJ1-5, with D possibly matching TRBD1 (6 bases). Trimming removed 4 bases at V and 3 bases at J, with 10 bases between. There are 14 residues in the CDR3.

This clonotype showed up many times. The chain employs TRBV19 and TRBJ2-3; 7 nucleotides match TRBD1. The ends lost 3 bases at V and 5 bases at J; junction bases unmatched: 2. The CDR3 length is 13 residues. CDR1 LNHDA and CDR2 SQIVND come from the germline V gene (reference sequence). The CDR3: CASSMGQRDTQYF. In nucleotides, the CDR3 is TGTGCCAGTAGTATGGGACAGAGAGATACGCAGTATTTT.

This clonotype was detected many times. The CDR3 nucleotides are TGTGCCAGCAGTTCCCCTGGCGGGGCCTCCTACGAGCAGTACTTC. This translates into CASSSPGGASYEQYF. The chain joins TRBV28 to TRBJ2-7, with a weak D call TRBD2 (6 bases). V lost 4 bases to trimming and J lost 0 bases, with 13 bases between them. This CDR3 comprises 15 residues. Germline loops: CDR1 MDHEN, CDR2 SYDVKM.

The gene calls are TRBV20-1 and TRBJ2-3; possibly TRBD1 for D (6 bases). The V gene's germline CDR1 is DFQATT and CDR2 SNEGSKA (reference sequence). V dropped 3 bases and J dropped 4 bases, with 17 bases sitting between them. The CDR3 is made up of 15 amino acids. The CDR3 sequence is CSASRTGQLADTQYF. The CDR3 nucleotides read TGCAGTGCTAGCCGGACCGGACAGCTCGCAGATACGCAGTATTTT.

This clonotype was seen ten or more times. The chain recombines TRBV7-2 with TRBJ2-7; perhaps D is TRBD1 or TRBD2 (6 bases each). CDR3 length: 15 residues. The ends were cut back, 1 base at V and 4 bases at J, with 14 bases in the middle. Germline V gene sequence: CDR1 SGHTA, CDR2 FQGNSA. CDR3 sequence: CASSLGGPGAYEQYF. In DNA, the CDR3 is TGTGCCAGCAGCTTAGGAGGTCCGGGGGCGTACGAGCAGTACTTC.

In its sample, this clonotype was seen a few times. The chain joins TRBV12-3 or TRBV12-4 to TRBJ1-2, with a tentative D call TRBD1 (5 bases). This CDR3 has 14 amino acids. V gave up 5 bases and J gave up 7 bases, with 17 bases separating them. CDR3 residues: CASSLVGGMGGYTF. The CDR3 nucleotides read TGTGCCAGCAGTCTGGTCGGGGGTATGGGTGGCTACACCTTC.

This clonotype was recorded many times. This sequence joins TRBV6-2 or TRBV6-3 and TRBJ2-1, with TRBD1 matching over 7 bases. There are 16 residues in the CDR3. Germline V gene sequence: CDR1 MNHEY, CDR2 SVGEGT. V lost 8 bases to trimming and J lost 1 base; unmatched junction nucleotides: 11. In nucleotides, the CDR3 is TGTGCCAGCGTTGAGGGGGCGCGAAGGTCCTACAATGAGCAGTTCTTC. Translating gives CASVEGARRSYNEQFF.

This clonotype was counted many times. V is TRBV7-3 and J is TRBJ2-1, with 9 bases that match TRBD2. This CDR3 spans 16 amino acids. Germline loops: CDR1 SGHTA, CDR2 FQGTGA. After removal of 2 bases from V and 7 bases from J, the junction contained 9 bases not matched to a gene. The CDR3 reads CASSLGRGGFGNEQFF. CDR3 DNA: TGTGCCAGCAGCTTAGGGCGGGGGGGGTTTGGGAATGAGCAGTTCTTC. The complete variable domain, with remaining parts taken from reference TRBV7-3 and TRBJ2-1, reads GAGVSQTPSNKVTEKGKYVELRCDPISGHTALYWYRQSLGQGPEFLIYFQGTGAADDSGLPNDRFFAVRPEGSVSTLKIQRTERGDSAVYLCASSLGRGGFGNEQFFGPGTRLTVL.

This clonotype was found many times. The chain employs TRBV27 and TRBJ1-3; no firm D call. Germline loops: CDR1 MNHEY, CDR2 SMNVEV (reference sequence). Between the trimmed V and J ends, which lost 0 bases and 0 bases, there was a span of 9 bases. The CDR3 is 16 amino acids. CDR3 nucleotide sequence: TGTGCCAGCAGTTTATCGGGCCGATTCTCTGGAAACACCATATATTTT. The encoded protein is CASSLSGRFSGNTIYF.

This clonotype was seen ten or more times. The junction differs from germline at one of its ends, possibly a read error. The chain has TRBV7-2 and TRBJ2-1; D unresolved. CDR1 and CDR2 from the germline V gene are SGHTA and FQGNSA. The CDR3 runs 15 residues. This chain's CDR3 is CASSYPQSRGNKQFF. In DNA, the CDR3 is TGTGCCAGCAGCTACCCCCAGTCCAGAGGCAATAAGCAGTTCTTC.

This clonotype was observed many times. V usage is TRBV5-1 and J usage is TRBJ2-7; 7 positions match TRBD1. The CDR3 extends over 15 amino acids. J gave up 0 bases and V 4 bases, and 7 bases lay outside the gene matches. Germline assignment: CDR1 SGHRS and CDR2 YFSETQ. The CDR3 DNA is TGCGCCAGCAGCGAACGAACAGGGGACTCCTACGAGCAGTACTTC. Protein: CASSERTGDSYEQYF.

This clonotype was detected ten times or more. DNA of the CDR3: TGTGCCAGCAGCGCCTACAATCTAGCGGGGGCCCTCACAGATACGCAGTATTTT. The encoded protein is CASSAYNLAGALTDTQYF. The chain has TRBV7-9 and TRBJ2-3; 10 bases align to TRBD2. The ends lost 5 bases at V and 2 bases at J; junction bases unmatched: 13. Germline V lookup: CDR1 SEHNR, CDR2 FQNEAQ (reference sequence). CDR3 length: 18 residues.

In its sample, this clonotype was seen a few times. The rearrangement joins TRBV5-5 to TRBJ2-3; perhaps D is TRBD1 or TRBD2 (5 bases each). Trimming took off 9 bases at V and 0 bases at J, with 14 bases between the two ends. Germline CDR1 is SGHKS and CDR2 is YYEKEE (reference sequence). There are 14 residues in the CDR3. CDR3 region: CATTTGASTDTQYF. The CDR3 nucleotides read TGTGCCACAACTACCGGGGCTAGCACAGATACGCAGTATTTT.

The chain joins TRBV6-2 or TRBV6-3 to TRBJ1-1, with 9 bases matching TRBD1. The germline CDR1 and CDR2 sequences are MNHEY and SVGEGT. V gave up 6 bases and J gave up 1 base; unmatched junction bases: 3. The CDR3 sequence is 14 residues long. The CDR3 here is CASRVQGANTEAFF. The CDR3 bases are TGTGCCAGCAGAGTACAGGGGGCGAACACTGAAGCTTTCTTT.

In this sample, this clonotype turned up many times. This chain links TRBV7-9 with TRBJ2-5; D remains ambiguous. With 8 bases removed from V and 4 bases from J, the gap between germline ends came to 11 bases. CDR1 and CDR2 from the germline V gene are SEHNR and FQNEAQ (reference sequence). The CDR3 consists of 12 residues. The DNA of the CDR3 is TGTGCCAGCTGGTCCGTACGAGAGACCCAGTACTTC. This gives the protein CASWSVRETQYF.

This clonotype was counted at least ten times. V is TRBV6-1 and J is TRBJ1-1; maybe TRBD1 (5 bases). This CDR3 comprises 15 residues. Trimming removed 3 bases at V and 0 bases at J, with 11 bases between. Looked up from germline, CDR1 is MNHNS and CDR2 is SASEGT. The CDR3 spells CASSDVGTVNTEAFF. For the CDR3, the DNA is TGTGCCAGCAGTGACGTCGGGACGGTGAACACTGAAGCTTTCTTT.

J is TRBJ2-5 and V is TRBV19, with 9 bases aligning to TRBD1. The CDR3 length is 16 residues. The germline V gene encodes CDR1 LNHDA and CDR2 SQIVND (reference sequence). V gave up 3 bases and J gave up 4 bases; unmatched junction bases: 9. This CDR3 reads CASSMGTGQGRETQYF. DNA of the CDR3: TGTGCCAGTAGTATGGGAACCGGACAGGGGCGAGAGACCCAGTACTTC.